This record looks at one T cell receptor beta chain sequence and its context. What it recognizes is unknown. Assay: immunoSEQ multiplex PCR; the TCRdb copy retains only in-frame clones and omits some. This sample has 45,000 or so clones, with roughly 86% found just once. The data originate from a study of OX40 agonist ivuxolimab in advanced cancers. Overall study context: Every 2 weeks, patients received ivuxolimab intravenously, dosed at 0.01 to 10 mg/kg. Patients assigned to dose escalation were diagnosed with hepatocellular carcinoma, melanoma, renal cell or head and neck cancer. The study's findings and limits: There were, on average, more expanded clones in CD8+ T cells than in CD4+. Antigen targets of the expanded peripheral T cells went undetermined.

CDR3 length: 12 amino acids. Per germline, CDR1 SGHTA and CDR2 FQGNSA. With V trimmed by 5 bases and J by 11 bases, 8 bases remained unmatched. This chain links TRBV7-2 with TRBJ1-1; 7 positions agree with TRBD1. The sequencing used CD4+ or CD8+ T cells sorted from blood, collected in a trial of the OX40 agonist ivuxolimab. The sequence derives from an adult with an advanced solid tumor such as melanoma, head and neck, liver or kidney cancer. This chain's CDR3 is CASSQGVESAFF. The CDR3 DNA is TGTGCCAGCAGCCAGGGGGTAGAGAGCGCTTTCTTT.